These 10 T cell receptor beta chains came from one sample sequenced in a study of T cell repertoires in cytomegalovirus infection. TCRdb re-analysed the reads in MiXCR, keeping a single row per CDR3 protein. The data show about 34,000 distinct CDR3 sequences, around half seen once. No antigens are known for them. The starting material was CD8+ T cells from cultured PBMCs, obtained from culture after CMV antigen stimulation. These receptors all stem from a human donor in good health (CMV status not recorded). Some clones in this sample may be carry-over from other donors' samples.

The chain is built from TRBV6-6 and TRBJ1-1; D may be TRBD1 (5 bases). Germline V gene lookup returns CDR1 MNHNY and CDR2 SVGAGI (reference sequence). Trimming stripped 6 bases from V and 5 bases from J, with 10 bases between. The CDR3 contains 12 residues. DNA for the CDR3: TGTGCCAGCAGGGATGGGGGTACTGAAGCTTTCTTT. This encodes CASRDGGTEAFF.

J is TRBJ2-5 and V is TRBV19; D call uncertain. Germline V gene sequence: CDR1 LNHDA, CDR2 SQIVND (reference sequence). With 7 bases removed from V and 3 bases from J, the gap between germline ends came to 0 bases. The CDR3 totals 9 residues. The CDR3 region is CASKETQYF. Here the CDR3 DNA reads TGTGCCAGTAAAGAGACCCAGTACTTC.

This sequence joins TRBV7-8 and TRBJ2-3, with 11 bases matching TRBD2. Trimming took 5 bases from V and 2 from J; bases not matched to a gene: 9. The germline CDR1 and CDR2 sequences are SGHVS and FQNEAQ. The CDR3 loop spans 17 amino acids. For the CDR3, the DNA is TGTGCCAGCAGCCTGCGCATAGCGGGAGGGGACACAGATACGCAGTATTTT. Its protein is CASSLRIAGGDTDTQYF.

This clonotype was counted at least ten times. The chain combines TRBV7-2 with TRBJ1-5, with D maybe TRBD1 (6 bases). The CDR3 consists of 15 residues. Germline assignment: CDR1 SGHTA and CDR2 FQGNSA. V was clipped by 3 bases and J by 0 bases, with 9 bases between them. The CDR3 nucleotides read TGTGCCAGCAGCTTGTACAGGGATAGCAATCAGCCCCAGCATTTT. Translation gives CASSLYRDSNQPQHF.

The chain recombines TRBV7-2 with TRBJ1-5; 7 bases align to TRBD1. Germline V lookup: CDR1 SGHTA, CDR2 FQGNSA. Trimming took 2 bases from V and 5 from J; bases not matched to a gene: 9. CDR3 length equals 16 residues. CDR3 amino acids: CASSLSVAGGHQPQHF. Here the CDR3 DNA reads TGTGCCAGCAGCTTAAGTGTGGCAGGGGGGCATCAGCCCCAGCATTTT.

This chain connects TRBV27 to TRBJ2-1; TRBD1 agrees at 7 bases. Germline CDR1 and CDR2: MNHEY and SMNVEV (reference sequence). The length of the CDR3 is 12 residues. The junction had 6 bases not matched to a gene; V was cut back by 6 bases and J by 10 bases. The CDR3 coding sequence is TGTGCCAGCAGCCTCAAGGGGGCGGAGCAGTTCTTC. Translating it yields CASSLKGAEQFF.

Turning to this clonotype: A read error may account for a junction end that differs from germline. The chain has TRBV7-4 and TRBJ2-1, with D unclear. CDR1 is SGHVT, CDR2 SQSDAQ, per germline. This CDR3 has 16 residues. CDR3 sequence (DNA): TGTGCCAGTAGCTTGTTGGGAATATCCACCTACTATGGGGAGTTCTTC. Its translation is CASSLLGISTYYGEFF. Together with reference TRBV7-4 and TRBJ2-1, the CDR3 gives the full variable domain: GAGVSQSPRYKVAKRGRDVALRCDSISGHVTLYWYRQTLGQGSEVLTYSQSDAQRDKSGRPSGRFSAERPERSVSTLKIQRTEQGDSAVYLCASSLLGISTYYGEFFGPGTRLTVL.

This clonotype was counted only a few times. The chain is built from TRBV7-8 and TRBJ2-5; 9 nucleotides match TRBD1. The CDR3 loop spans 18 amino acids. Germline loops: CDR1 SGHVS, CDR2 FQNEAQ. Trimming at V came to 0 bases and at J to 5 bases, leaving 13 bases not matched to a gene. CDR3 protein: CASSLARRDRVQRETQYF. The CDR3 coding sequence is TGTGCCAGCAGCTTAGCGCGGCGGGACAGGGTTCAACGCGAGACCCAGTACTTC.

The chain recombines TRBV4-2 with TRBJ2-5; a weak D match, TRBD2 (6 bases). From germline, CDR1 is LGHNA and CDR2 YNFKEQ. V was trimmed by 0 bases and J by 5 bases, leaving 10 bases between them. The CDR3 runs to 14 residues. The CDR3 here is CASSQDESGETQYF. As DNA, the CDR3 is TGTGCCAGCAGCCAAGATGAAAGCGGGGAGACCCAGTACTTC.

The gene calls are TRBV28 and TRBJ1-6, with 8 bases aligning to TRBD1. V shed 9 bases, J shed 9 bases, and the junction held 10 bases outside the gene matches. Germline CDR1 and CDR2: MDHEN and SYDVKM. The CDR3 contains 14 residues. The CDR3 protein is CASRPDREGSPLHF. The CDR3 bases are TGTGCCAGTCGACCGGACAGGGAGGGTTCACCCCTCCACTTT. Complete variable domain (other parts from reference TRBV28 and TRBJ1-6): DVKVTQSSRYLVKRTGEKVFLECVQDMDHENMFWYRQDPGLGLRLIYFSYDVKMKEKGDIPEGYSVSREKKERFSLILESASTNQTSMYLCASRPDREGSPLHFGNGTRLTVT.